This record covers a single T cell receptor beta chain. Repertoires were generated with immunoSEQ multiplex PCR, while TCRdb's copy carries only in-frame clones and drops some. The data show 88,000 or so clones, with about 89% seen just once and 0.95% to 1.5% held by the top ten. The CDR3 runs 16 residues. Trimming at V came to 3 bases and at J to 1 base, leaving 8 bases not matched to a gene. The germline CDR1 and CDR2 sequences are ENHRY and SYGVKD. The data belong to a study of blood T cell repertoires in COVID-19. Study background: Some COVID-19 samples were acute and others convalescent; all came from the United States, Italy and Spain. The cDNA or gDNA used as material had been derived from T cells, B-cell-depleted T cells, or PBMCs.

This study enrolled people aged roughly 18 to 90 from 20 to 25 US geographic areas. Participants reported their clinical history, and cohort assignment relied on those reports. The specimen was PBMCs or T cells enriched from blood (not recorded which). The chain has TRBV10-3 and TRBJ1-1; 7 bases line up with TRBD1. This sequence originates from a woman in her forties or fifties with acute COVID-19. CDR3 in DNA: TGTGCCATCAGTGACAGGGGGAGAGAAGGGAACACTGAAGCTTTCTTT. Translation gives CAISDRGREGNTEAFF.